Below, 27 T cell receptor beta chains from the same sample are listed, as sequenced in a study of OX40 agonist ivuxolimab in advanced cancers. Only in-frame clones appear in the TCRdb table, and some are missing; sequencing was by immunoSEQ multiplex PCR. This table has some 100,000 clones, roughly nine tenths appearing once. The sample consisted of CD4+ or CD8+ T cells sorted from blood, taken in a trial of the OX40 agonist ivuxolimab. These receptors were collected from an adult with an advanced solid tumor such as melanoma, head and neck, liver or kidney cancer.

The chain employs TRBV14 and TRBJ1-3; 10 nucleotides match TRBD1. The CDR3 is made up of 15 amino acids. With 4 bases clipped from V and 0 bases from J, the junction kept 0 bases outside the gene matches. CDR1 and CDR2 from the germline V gene are SGHDN and FVKESK. This CDR3 is CASSRDRGSGNTIYF. CDR3 nucleotide sequence: TGTGCCAGCAGCCGGGACAGGGGCTCTGGAAACACCATATATTTT.

The V call is TRBV15, the J call TRBJ1-2; 7 nucleotides align to TRBD1. From germline, CDR1 is LNHNV and CDR2 YYDKDF (reference sequence). The CDR3 runs 15 residues. After removal of 0 bases from V and 4 bases from J, the junction contained 5 bases not matched to a gene. The CDR3: CATSRDGQAFYGYTF. In DNA form, the CDR3 reads TGTGCCACCAGCAGAGATGGACAGGCGTTCTATGGCTACACCTTC.

This clone was recorded once. This chain joins TRBV4-2 and TRBJ1-2, with D hard to call. V lost 0 bases to trimming and J lost 8 bases, with 4 bases between them. This CDR3 comprises 11 residues. Germline CDR1 reads LGHNA; CDR2 reads YNFKEQ. CDR3 nucleotide sequence: TGTGCCAGCAGCCAAGATAGGGGCTACACCTTC. It translates to CASSQDRGYTF.

The chain links TRBV5-1 to TRBJ2-6; no clear D gene. Trimming took 1 base from V and 1 from J, leaving 6 bases between them. CDR1 and CDR2 from the germline V gene are SGHRS and YFSETQ. The CDR3 extends over 15 amino acids. The chain's CDR3 is CASSLKGSGANVLTF. The CDR3 bases are TGCGCCAGCAGCTTGAAAGGGTCTGGGGCCAACGTCCTGACTTTC.

Here the CDR3 DNA reads TGTGCCAGCAGTGAGGGACCCTACGAGCAGTACTTC. As protein: CASSEGPYEQYF. V gene TRBV25-1 combines with J gene TRBJ2-7; possibly TRBD1 or TRBD2 for D (5 bases each). The CDR3 is made up of 12 amino acids. Germline CDR1 reads MGHDK; CDR2 reads SYGVNS. V lost 3 bases and J 2 bases, leaving 5 bases between the germline ends.

The chain is built from TRBV27 and TRBJ1-4; no clear D. V was pared by 6 bases and J by 5 bases, with 13 bases between. The CDR3 runs 14 residues. Per germline, CDR1 MNHEY and CDR2 SMNVEV (reference sequence). The CDR3 nucleotides read TGTGCCAGCAGCCAGAGAGGGCTCAATGAAAAACTGTTTTTT. Translation: CASSQRGLNEKLFF.

The J gene is TRBJ2-4, the V gene TRBV4-2; possibly TRBD2 for D (6 bases). Deletions cut 1 base from V and 1 base from J, with 11 bases between. The germline gives CDR1 LGHNA, CDR2 YNFKEQ. This CDR3 has 16 amino acids. The CDR3 DNA is TGTGCCAGCAGCCAAGTAGCAGGGAGGGCCAAAAACATTCAGTACTTC. Translation: CASSQVAGRAKNIQYF.

The V and J genes are TRBV27 and TRBJ1-5; D gene unclear. This CDR3 has 15 amino acids. The V gene's germline CDR1 is MNHEY and CDR2 SMNVEV (reference sequence). V was clipped by 2 bases and J by 5 bases, with 13 bases between them. The CDR3 region has the DNA TGTGCCAGCAGTTTAAAAGAGGGTAGACATCAGCCCCAGCATTTT. It is translated as CASSLKEGRHQPQHF.

J is TRBJ2-7 and V is TRBV29-1; no definite D call. V was clipped by 1 base and J by 4 bases, with 11 bases between them. The germline CDR1 and CDR2 sequences are SQVTM and ANQGSEA. The CDR3 is 13 residues long. The CDR3 here is CSVEGGNLYEQYF. The CDR3 nucleotides are TGCAGCGTTGAAGGAGGTAACCTGTACGAGCAGTACTTC.

The rearrangement uses TRBV6-1 and TRBJ2-4, with unresolved D. The CDR3 extends over 11 amino acids. The V gene's germline CDR1 is MNHNS and CDR2 SASEGT. V was trimmed by 4 bases and J by 7 bases, leaving 5 bases between them. CDR3 bases: TGTGCCAGCAGTGGGACCAACATTCAGTACTTC. Its protein product is CASSGTNIQYF.

The chain combines TRBV19 with TRBJ1-5, with 8 positions matching TRBD1. Trimming cost V 6 bases and J 4 bases; bases outside gene matches: 5. The CDR3 runs to 14 residues. Germline-derived CDR1 and CDR2 are LNHDA and SQIVND (reference sequence). CDR3 region: CASRSRDRNQPQHF. In DNA, the CDR3 is TGTGCCAGTAGGAGCCGGGACAGGAATCAGCCCCAGCATTTT. Filled out from reference TRBV19 and TRBJ1-5, the complete variable domain reads DGGITQSPKYLFRKEGQNVTLSCEQNLNHDAMYWYRQDPGQGLRLIYYSQIVNDFQKGDIAEGYSVSREKKESFPLTVTSAQKNPTAFYLCASRSRDRNQPQHFGDGTRLSIL.

The chain recombines TRBV27 with TRBJ2-7, with 7 bases fitting TRBD1. V trimming: 0 bases; J trimming: 4 bases; junction bases outside the gene matches: 0. Germline CDR1 MNHEY, CDR2 SMNVEV (reference sequence). The CDR3 totals 13 residues. The CDR3 sequence is CASSLSTGYEQYF. The CDR3 DNA sequence: TGTGCCAGCAGTTTATCGACAGGGTACGAGCAGTACTTC.

The chain links TRBV6-6 to TRBJ1-1, with D perhaps TRBD1 (5 bases). V was cut by 8 bases and J by 5 bases, with 15 bases left in between. The CDR3 covers 13 residues. The germline V gene encodes CDR1 MNHNY and CDR2 SVGAGI (reference sequence). The CDR3 here is CASRLTGGTEAFF. The DNA for the CDR3 is TGTGCCAGCCGACTAACCGGGGGGACTGAAGCTTTCTTT.

The rearrangement links TRBV4-1 to TRBJ2-1; D uncertain. This CDR3 comprises 13 residues. Germline V gives CDR1 MGHRA, CDR2 YSYEKL. The V end was cut by 2 bases, the J end by 8 bases, with 10 bases between. The CDR3 region is CASSQTRVDEQFF. CDR3 DNA: TGCGCCAGCAGCCAAACAAGGGTAGATGAGCAGTTCTTC.

This clone has only one observation. The chain is built from TRBV9 and TRBJ1-3; D is ambiguous. The CDR3 extends over 13 amino acids. Trimming stripped 4 bases from V and 2 bases from J, with 7 bases between. The V gene's germline CDR1 is SGDLS and CDR2 YYNGEE. CDR3: CASSPTPGNTIYF. CDR3 DNA: TGTGCCAGCAGCCCGACGCCTGGAAACACCATATATTTT.

The genes are TRBV5-1 and TRBJ1-1; 8 bases are shared with TRBD1. The CDR3 is 13 residues long. Germline CDR1 SGHRS, CDR2 YFSETQ. With 3 bases clipped from V and 8 bases from J, the junction kept 6 bases outside the gene matches. DNA for the CDR3: TGCGCCAGCAGCTGGGACAGGCTTTCGGAAGCTTTCTTT. This translates into CASSWDRLSEAFF. The variable domain in full, with the rest retrieved from reference TRBV5-1 and TRBJ1-1, is KAGVTQTPRYLIKTRGQQVTLSCSPISGHRSVSWYQQTPGQGLQFLFEYFSETQRNKGNFPGRFSGRQFSNSRSEMNVSTLELGDSALYLCASSWDRLSEAFFGQGTRLTVV.

The chain employs TRBV13 and TRBJ2-3; 8 nucleotides align to TRBD2. V trimming: 0 bases; J trimming: 6 bases; junction bases outside the gene matches: 8. CDR3 length: 16 residues. Germline CDR1 reads PRHDT; CDR2 reads FYEKMQ (reference sequence). DNA for the CDR3: TGTGCCAGCAGCTTAGGCCCCGGTAGCGGGATGGATACGCAGTATTTT. Encoded protein: CASSLGPGSGMDTQYF.

This sequence joins TRBV29-1 and TRBJ1-2; D gene uncertain. Germline loops: CDR1 SQVTM, CDR2 ANQGSEA. Trimming removed 6 bases from V and 4 bases from J, with 9 bases in between. This CDR3 has 11 residues. Here the CDR3 reads CSVPTSYGYTF. The CDR3, as DNA: TGCAGCGTACCGACATCCTATGGCTACACCTTC.

The rearrangement joins TRBV19 to TRBJ1-2; 8 bases line up with TRBD1. CDR1 and CDR2 from the germline V gene are LNHDA and SQIVND (reference sequence). V lost 6 bases, J lost 7 bases, and 10 bases stayed unmatched. The CDR3 is 14 residues long. CDR3 sequence (DNA): TGTGCCAGTAGCGCGTCAGGGGGCGCAACTGGCTACACCTTC. Protein sequence: CASSASGGATGYTF.

J is TRBJ1-1 and V is TRBV10-2; possibly TRBD1 for D (6 bases). The CDR3 loop spans 15 amino acids. Trimming left V 4 bases short and J 0 bases short, with 12 bases between. Germline assignment: CDR1 WSHSY and CDR2 SAAADI. In DNA, the CDR3 is TGCGCCAGCAGTGCGGGGACATTCATGAACACTGAAGCTTTCTTT. This translates into CASSAGTFMNTEAFF.

The rearrangement uses TRBV5-4 and TRBJ2-1; D gene uncertain. The V gene lost 2 bases and the J gene lost 5 bases, with 5 bases spanning the gap. This CDR3 is built from 12 residues. Germline V gene data show CDR1 as SGHNT and CDR2 as YYREEE (reference sequence). The CDR3 bases are TGTGCCAGCAGCTTATACCACAATGAGCAGTTCTTC. This sequence encodes CASSLYHNEQFF.

This clone occurred once. The rearrangement uses TRBV30 and TRBJ2-3; unclear D gene. The CDR3 loop spans 15 amino acids. V shed 0 bases and J shed 3 bases, with 13 bases lying between them. Germline CDR1 reads GTSNPN; CDR2 reads SVGIG (reference sequence). The CDR3 sequence is CAWSVAQTVTDTQYF. The CDR3 DNA follows: TGTGCCTGGAGTGTAGCGCAGACGGTAACAGATACGCAGTATTTT.

The CDR3: CASTFSQVTNTEAFF. The CDR3 nucleotides are TGTGCCAGTACCTTCTCACAGGTTACGAACACTGAAGCTTTCTTT. The chain couples TRBV19 to TRBJ1-1; D may be TRBD1 (5 bases). Germline assignment: CDR1 LNHDA and CDR2 SQIVND (reference sequence). There are 15 residues in the CDR3. Between the trimmed V and J ends, which lost 7 bases and 1 base, there was a span of 16 bases.

The chain links TRBV10-2 to TRBJ1-1, with TRBD1 matching 8 bases. The CDR3 runs 16 residues. Trimming at V came to 0 bases and at J to 0 bases, leaving 3 bases not matched to a gene. CDR1 WSHSY and CDR2 SAAADI come from the germline V gene. The CDR3 sequence: CASSESGDRLNTEAFF. CDR3 coding DNA: TGCGCCAGCAGTGAGTCGGGGGACAGGTTGAACACTGAAGCTTTCTTT.

The rearrangement joins TRBV5-1 to TRBJ2-3; TRBD2 aligns across 15 bases. With 0 bases clipped from V and 4 bases from J, the junction kept 3 bases outside the gene matches. CDR3 size: 17 residues. Looked up from germline, CDR1 is SGHRS and CDR2 is YFSETQ. Here the CDR3 DNA reads TGCGCCAGCAGCTTGGAGGGACTAGCGGGGGGATCAGATACGCAGTATTTT. It is translated as CASSLEGLAGGSDTQYF.

The chain combines TRBV5-6 with TRBJ2-7; the D gene is possibly TRBD2 (7 bases). The V gene's germline CDR1 is SGHDT and CDR2 YYEEEE. There are 12 residues in the CDR3. V lost 4 bases to trimming and J lost 9 bases, with 14 bases between them. CDR3 protein: CASSPGEGVQYF. The DNA for the CDR3 is TGTGCCAGCAGCCCGGGGGAGGGGGTGCAGTACTTC.

The chain has TRBV5-6 and TRBJ2-1; 9 bases agree with TRBD1. V lost 4 bases, J lost 8 bases, and 7 bases stayed unmatched. The length of the CDR3 is 14 residues. Germline V lookup: CDR1 SGHDT, CDR2 YYEEEE. The CDR3 here is CASSPGQGLHEQFF. In DNA form, the CDR3 reads TGTGCCAGCAGCCCGGGACAGGGTCTACATGAGCAGTTCTTC.